A selection of T cell receptor beta chains follows, all from one sample in a study of blood T cell repertoires in COVID-19. Generated by immunoSEQ multiplex PCR, the TCRdb table keeps only in-frame clones and is missing some. Of hundreds of thousands of clones detected, 89% appear once; the ten largest clones hold over 0.7%. Specimen: peripheral blood. The receptors here all came from a man in his late teens or twenties with COVID-19, enrolled during active disease. Each CDR3 is given without its conserved first and last residue.

V gene: TRBV2; CDR3 protein: ASSDLAGSTDTQY
V gene: TRBV11-2; CDR3 protein: ASSLTSYEQY
V gene: TRBV25-1; CDR3 protein: ASSEGGTGATNQPQH
V gene: TRBV2; CDR3 protein: ASRASTGRSPLH
V gene: TRBV28; CDR3 protein: ASSSPEGGGTDTQY
V gene: TRBV5-1; CDR3 protein: ASSTTGAQPQH
V gene: TRBV7-9; CDR3 protein: ASSSERLDSYEQY
V gene: TRBV5-6; CDR3 protein: ASSTRGLLGPLH
V gene: TRBV27; CDR3 protein: ASSPRTGYEQY
V gene: TRBV12-1; CDR3 protein: ASRSTSGGLMNTGELF
V gene: TRBV6-5; CDR3 protein: ASRVDSKETQY
V gene: TRBV9; CDR3 protein: ASSAQTSGNNEQF
V gene: TRBV12-5; CDR3 protein: ASGHHRTSGRAYNEQF
V gene: TRBV7-9; CDR3 protein: ASSLANRVVNTEAF
V gene: TRBV30; CDR3 protein: AWNFQETQY
V gene: TRBV18; CDR3 protein: ASSGDRQNEKLF
V gene: TRBV7-2; CDR3 protein: ASSPGQQGGRETQY
V gene: TRBV28; CDR3 protein: AASFRDRGYEQY
V gene: TRBV7-8; CDR3 protein: ASSLGDSPTPQH
V gene: TRBV7-8; CDR3 protein: ASSFQPDSYEQY
V gene: TRBV18; CDR3 protein: ASSGNGTGVYEQY
V gene: TRBV6-5; CDR3 protein: ASRDRGLTEAF
V gene: TRBV10-3; CDR3 protein: AISEVGGLETQY
V gene: TRBV4-1; CDR3 protein: ASSPILSTDTQY
V gene: TRBV5-5; CDR3 protein: ASSLGLGAGAGELF
V gene: TRBV10-3; CDR3 protein: AISGGSTDTQY
V gene: TRBV10-3; CDR3 protein: AEEGGGGADTQY
V gene: TRBV9; CDR3 protein: ASSVDAAGGQREGYT
V gene: TRBV30; CDR3 protein: AWRSPGLASDTQY
V gene: TRBV7-6; CDR3 protein: ASSLMVAGGTDTQY
V gene: TRBV9; CDR3 protein: ASSEKLGTDTQY
V gene: TRBV5-6; CDR3 protein: ASSRRDRDNQPQH
V gene: TRBV2; CDR3 protein: ASSETGSVGYGYT
V gene: TRBV19; CDR3 protein: ASSIPGQGADTQY
V gene: TRBV2; CDR3 protein: ASSEGTVF